This T cell receptor (beta chain) was retrieved from a study of T cell clonality in common variable immunodeficiency. The study, taken as a whole, reports: Fewer deletions and N-nucleotide insertions were reportedly seen in common variable immunodeficiency TCR beta sequences. CVID subjects shared fewer TCRbeta clones than healthy controls did.

Caucasian heritage predominated among both patients and controls. Equal genomic DNA amounts from CVID and control samples were sequenced. Profiled with immunoSEQ multiplex PCR; TCRdb holds only in-frame clones, not every one. The data show tens of thousands of clones, with none appearing a single time. Ten or more counts support this clone. What it binds is unknown. The CDR3 end falls 3 residues outside the read, so it is completed with the germline J gene. The V segment lost 8 bases and the J segment 4 bases; nucleotides outside the gene matches: 16. Germline assignment: CDR1 MNHEY and CDR2 SVGEGT. The CDR3 contains 17 residues.

J is TRBJ1-2 and V is TRBV6-2 or TRBV6-3; 10 nucleotides line up with TRBD1. Sequences were obtained from peripheral blood mononuclear cells. This clonotype was sampled from a person aged 18 to 75 in good health. The CDR3 bases that were read are TGTGCCAGCCGCTCGGGCCTTCGGGACAGGGGAGGCTATGGC. It is translated as CASRSGLRDRGGYG. The full-length CDR3 reads as CASRSGLRDRGGYGYTF.